This T cell receptor beta chain was observed in a study of CD8 T cells in Susac syndrome. Reverse transcription of roughly 0.5 to 1 ug RNA was performed with random hexamers. From the immunoSEQ multiplex PCR reads, TCRdb called clonotypes with MiXCR, one entry per CDR3 protein. This table has about 150,000 distinct CDR3 sequences, roughly 94% appearing once. The CDR3 loop spans 16 amino acids. Germline CDR1 is SGHNT and CDR2 is YYREEE (reference sequence). Trimming left V 0 bases short and J 8 bases short, with 20 bases between. Sequenced material: CD8+ T cells from PBMCs. This sequence originates from a human donor with multiple sclerosis. V is TRBV5-4 and J is TRBJ1-2; D is unclear. The CDR3 loop reads CASSLEERAAIYGYTF. For the CDR3, the DNA is TGTGCCAGCAGCTTGGAGGAAAGGGCCGCAATCTACGGCTACACCTTC.